The T cell receptor beta chain under discussion was sequenced for a study of CD8 T cells in Susac syndrome. Broader study findings: By the study's own acknowledgment, its TCR sequencing and HLA analysis included relatively few individuals.

Peripheral blood CD8+ and CD4+ T cells were profiled by TCR beta sequencing. Negative isolation yielded CD8+ and CD4+ T cells; FACS enriched TEMRA cells. On this clonotype itself: Its antigen is undetermined.

Random hexamers were used to reverse transcribe an amount of roughly 0.5 to 1 ug RNA. The TCR beta CDR3 was amplified by immunoSEQ multiplex PCR across 54 Vbeta, 13 Jbeta. Using its own MiXCR run on the immunoSEQ multiplex PCR reads, TCRdb lists one record per CDR3 protein. The sample yields 150,000 to 190,000 distinct CDR3 sequences, 95% seen once. This receptor was taken from a human donor with Susac syndrome. The sample comprised CD4+ T cells from PBMCs.

CDR3 bases: TGTGCCAGCTCACCACGGAGGGTGGGCTACAATGAGCAGTTCTTC. Amino acid sequence: CASSPRRVGYNEQFF. The genes are TRBV18 and TRBJ2-1, with D perhaps TRBD2 (6 bases). There are 15 residues in the CDR3. V lost 1 base, J lost 3 bases, and 10 bases lay in between. Germline CDR1 reads KGHSH; CDR2 reads LQKENI.